Described below is a single TCR beta chain sequence and its context. Assay: immunoSEQ multiplex PCR; the TCRdb copy retains only in-frame clones and omits some. The sample includes 110,000 or so clones, about nine tenths of them seen just once. The data were taken from a study of cytomegalovirus exposure and HLA in healthy donors. This CDR3 has 19 amino acids. After removal of 2 bases from V and 3 bases from J, the junction contained 15 bases not matched to a gene. The receptor's source is a man younger than 35 in good health and CMV-seropositive. The chain recombines TRBV23-1 with TRBJ2-3, with TRBD2 identical over 9 bases. TRBV23-1 is classed as an ORF, of uncertain function. The material sequenced was PBMCs. DNA of the CDR3: TGCGCCAGCAGTCAAAATAAGAAGGGACTAGCAATTGGGACAGATACGCAGTATTTT. It specifies CASSQNKKGLAIGTDTQYF.